This T cell receptor beta chain was profiled in a study of blood T cell repertoires in COVID-19. Across the whole study: Italy, Spain and the United States were the sources of the convalescent and acute COVID-19 samples. Sources were T cells, B-cell-depleted T cells, or PBMCs; the material itself was cDNA or gDNA.

Profiling relied on immunoSEQ multiplex PCR, and the TCRdb table lists in-frame clones only, not all of them. The table lists over 150,000 clones, roughly 84% of them singletons. V lost 1 base, J lost 11 bases, and 11 bases lay in between. Germline CDR1 and CDR2: MDHEN and SYDVKM. This CDR3 is 12 amino acids long. Sample: peripheral blood. The receptor was derived from an elderly woman with active or convalescent COVID-19. V usage is TRBV28 and J usage is TRBJ1-1; D not resolved. The CDR3 sequence: CASSLSLQYAFF. The CDR3 DNA follows: TGTGCCAGCAGTTTATCCTTACAGTATGCTTTCTTT.